The T cell receptor beta chain under discussion was sequenced for a study of blood T cell repertoires in COVID-19 (dated by TCRdb to about 2020). Notes on the research overall: Samples from collaborators originated in the United States, Italy and Spain and spanned both the acute and convalescent phases of COVID-19. The prospective study material was composed of cDNA or gDNA derived from T cells, B-cell-depleted T cells, or PBMCs. Deeply sampled blood TCRbeta repertoires from subjects exposed to, actively infected with, or recovered from COVID-19 were included in the dataset. The repertoires were made available in a free public database intended to serve as a resource for research on the immune response to SARS-CoV-2. The samples were drawn from two sources: the first 160 participants of the ongoing ImmuneRACE study, and 1,000 to 1,500 subjects contributed by 6 global collaborators. Nearly every sample came with metadata listing a de-identified subject ID, COVID-19 status, age in years and sex. Where HLA class I and class II types were available, the types were taken from metadata supplied by the sample provider, not from assay-based typing. General findings and caveats noted by the study authors: Clinical and demographic metadata were provided uncurated, with the amount varying by source and participant.

The immunoSEQ Assay, a bias-controlled multiplex PCR, was used to amplify TCRbeta CDR3 regions from genomic DNA. Under the source paper's analysis protocol: Nucleated cell counts per sample were estimated from amplification of reference gene primers within the assay. Sequence reads were collapsed and filtered to measure the absolute abundance of every unique TCRbeta CDR3 rearrangement. Productive Simpson clonality was computed per sample as the square root of Simpson's diversity index over productive rearrangements. What TCRdb holds here is the immuneACCESS table cut down to in-frame rearrangements. Part of the clones is not present; checked against another copy, under half of the missing clones reflect an unresolved V gene, and the others are unexplained. The V and J calls and the clone size are those of that table, but D and trimming were determined from the DNA. The table for this sample lists tens of thousands of clones; around four fifths of them were counted only once. The ten largest clones capture roughly 5% of the sample.

Each collaborating institution followed its own protocols to collect whole blood in K2EDTA tubes. For TCRbeta analysis, collaborators shipped samples as frozen whole blood, isolated PBMCs, or DNA extracted from either of those sample types. CDR1 SGHTA and CDR2 FQGTGA were looked up in the germline V gene. V is trimmed back by 6 bases and J by 2 bases, and the junction contains 3 bases that no gene match accounts for. The CDR3 runs 13 residues from the cysteine to the phenylalanine. Just CDR3 DNA is preserved here, 39 bases in frame from base 1. Comment on this clone: No antigen is known for it. The sample holds no much larger clone one base away, and base qualities are not on file. Other DNA sequences of this sample code for an identical CDR3.

The sample taken for sequencing was peripheral blood. The origin of this receptor is a man aged 65 to 85 with acute or convalescent COVID-19. Recombination linked TRBV7-3 to TRBJ1-2, with 7 bases matching TRBD1. At the DNA level, the sequence is TGTGCCAGCAGTCCGGACAGGAACTATGGCTACACCTTC. Translated, it reads CASSPDRNYGYTF.